Shown below are 10 T cell receptor beta chains from a single sample sequenced in a study of T cell responses to AZD1222 COVID-19 vaccine. The assay was immunoSEQ multiplex PCR, and TCRdb's table has in-frame clones only and misses some. The data contain under 150,000 clones, approximately 90% of them seen just once; the ten biggest clones take up over 8.5%. The sample was peripheral blood, taken 28 days after the second AZD1222 dose. The receptors were gathered from an adult who received the AZD1222 COVID-19 vaccine.

J is TRBJ2-1 and V is TRBV30, with D unclear. The germline V gene encodes CDR1 GTSNPN and CDR2 SVGIG (reference sequence). CDR3 length: 11 residues. Trimming removed 4 bases from V and 4 bases from J, with 5 bases in between. The DNA of the CDR3 is TGTGCCTGGACTGTTTACAATGAGCAGTTCTTC. This encodes CAWTVYNEQFF. Full variable domain (rest looked up from reference TRBV30 and TRBJ2-1): SQTIHQWPATLVQPVGSPLSLECTVEGTSNPNLYWYRQAAGRGLQLLFYSVGIGQISSEVPQNLSASRPQDRQFILSSKKLLLSDSGFYLCAWTVYNEQFFGPGTRLTVL.

The chain couples TRBV2 to TRBJ1-5, with D hard to call. The V and J ends lost 5 bases and 3 bases respectively, with 8 bases between them. This CDR3 spans 13 amino acids. The germline V gene encodes CDR1 SNHLY and CDR2 FYNNEI. CDR3: CASSWDPNQPQHF. The CDR3 region has the DNA TGTGCCAGCAGTTGGGATCCCAATCAGCCCCAGCATTTT.

The V and J genes are TRBV30 and TRBJ1-1; D ambiguous. Germline V lookup: CDR1 GTSNPN, CDR2 SVGIG (reference sequence). V was trimmed by 2 bases and J by 5 bases, leaving 9 bases between them. The CDR3 totals 12 residues. The CDR3 sequence: CAWSPGSTEAFF. In DNA, the CDR3 is TGTGCCTGGAGTCCGGGGAGTACTGAAGCTTTCTTT.

This chain joins TRBV5-1 and TRBJ1-1; D possibly corresponds to TRBD1 (5 bases). The germline gives CDR1 SGHRS, CDR2 YFSETQ. The CDR3 runs to 15 residues. V dropped 6 bases and J dropped 1 base, with 16 bases sitting between them. CDR3 region: CASIRVRGANTEAFF. The CDR3 DNA reads as TGCGCCAGCATAAGGGTTCGAGGGGCGAACACTGAAGCTTTCTTT.

V is TRBV12-5 and J is TRBJ2-1; 9 bases are shared with TRBD2. V lost 3 bases, J lost 6 bases, and 6 bases stayed unmatched. CDR3 length: 15 amino acids. The germline V gene encodes CDR1 LGHNT and CDR2 FRNRAP. In DNA, the CDR3 is TGTGCTAGTGGTTTCCTGGCGGGAGGGCCCAATGAGCAGTTCTTC. This translates into CASGFLAGGPNEQFF.

The chain links TRBV9 to TRBJ1-1; 11 bases line up with TRBD1. CDR3 size: 16 residues. The germline CDR1 and CDR2 sequences are SGDLS and YYNGEE. The junction had 5 bases not matched to a gene; V was cut back by 0 bases and J by 4 bases. As DNA, the CDR3 is TGTGCCAGCAGCGTAGAACCGGGACAGGGGGTCACTGAAGCTTTCTTT. Translated: CASSVEPGQGVTEAFF.

The chain links TRBV5-1 to TRBJ1-6, with a weak D call TRBD1 (5 bases). V was pared by 4 bases and J by 3 bases, with 11 bases between. The CDR3 covers 15 residues. Looked up from germline, CDR1 is SGHRS and CDR2 is YFSETQ. The CDR3 region is CASSPQVDYNSPLHF. In nucleotides, the CDR3 is TGCGCCAGCAGCCCACAGGTGGACTATAATTCACCCCTCCACTTT.

Here the CDR3 reads CASSERVTGYTF. CDR3 nucleotides: TGTGCCAGCAGTGAAAGGGTTACGGGCTACACCTTC. This chain joins TRBV2 and TRBJ1-2; D gene uncertain. Trimming pared 2 bases from V and 8 bases from J, leaving 9 bases between. CDR3 length equals 12 residues. The germline V gene has CDR1 SNHLY and CDR2 FYNNEI.

The chain is built from TRBV10-1 and TRBJ2-7; 10 positions agree with TRBD2. The trim removed 1 base at V and 6 bases at J, leaving 9 bases unmatched. The CDR3 covers 16 residues. Germline assignment: CDR1 WNHNN and CDR2 SYGVQD (reference sequence). The CDR3 DNA follows: TGCGCCAGCAGTGAGTGGGCTAGCGGGAGTACCGGCGAGCAGTACTTC. Protein product: CASSEWASGSTGEQYF.

The chain has TRBV28 and TRBJ1-4; 8 nucleotides align to TRBD1. This CDR3 comprises 16 residues. Losses at the gene ends were 4 bases for V and 8 bases for J; bases not matched to a gene: 12. Germline lookup yields CDR1 MDHEN and CDR2 SYDVKM. The CDR3 sequence: CASSSGQGSGEEKLFF. In DNA, the CDR3 is TGTGCCAGCAGTTCAGGACAGGGATCCGGAGAGGAAAAACTGTTTTTT.